This TCR beta chain was identified in a study of CD8 T cells in ankylosing spondylitis. In TCRdb, the 5' RACE reads were re-called with MiXCR into one record per CDR3 protein. The sample contains approximately 180,000 distinct CDR3 sequences, roughly 20% of which appear only once. Per germline, CDR1 MNHNS and CDR2 SASEGT. CDR3 length: 14 residues. With V trimmed by 0 bases and J by 7 bases, 4 bases remained unmatched. This clonotype was observed many times. The sample was blood, either unsorted or a sorted T cell fraction (not recorded which). The receptor comes from a male donor aged 10-35 years with ankylosing spondylitis or in good health (not recorded which). The rearrangement uses TRBV6-1 and TRBJ1-1; 8 bases fit TRBD1. CDR3 loop: CASSEAQGGIEAFF. The CDR3 DNA reads as TGTGCCAGCAGTGAAGCACAGGGGGGAATTGAAGCTTTCTTT.